In its sample, the clone carrying this T cell receptor beta chain was seen once. The source of the sample is a study of T cell responses to AZD1222 COVID-19 vaccine. Across the whole study: Analysis merged second doses at about 4 or about 12 weeks.

V was pared by 3 bases and J by 1 base, with 3 bases of the junction left unmatched. CDR1 and CDR2 (germline): LNHDA, SQIVND (reference sequence). The CDR3 has 14 amino acids. Measured with immunoSEQ multiplex PCR; TCRdb has only the in-frame clones, and not every one. Among tens of thousands of clones listed, 80% to 90% were seen once. This chain joins TRBV19 and TRBJ2-7; 7 nucleotides agree with TRBD1. This clonotype was obtained from an adult in good health. The sequenced sample was peripheral blood, obtained on day 0 of AZD1222 vaccination. CDR3 loop: CASSIDRVSYEQYF. As DNA, the CDR3 is TGTGCCAGTAGTATTGACAGGGTATCCTACGAGCAGTACTTC.